The clone carrying this TCR beta chain has only a few counts. Looked up from germline, CDR1 is SGHDT and CDR2 is YYEEEE. The CDR3 runs 16 residues. The V gene lost 0 bases and the J gene lost 2 bases, with 13 bases spanning the gap. TCRdb reprocessed the RT-PCR reads via MiXCR and lists one record per CDR3 protein. The profile shows about 680,000 distinct CDR3 sequences, 12% to 15% of them singletons. The sequence came from a female donor in good health, serving as a healthy control. Sequenced input: memory CD4+ T cells from blood. The V call is TRBV5-6, the J call TRBJ2-3; D possibly uses TRBD1 or TRBD2 (6 bases each). Here the CDR3 DNA reads TGTGCCAGCAGCTTGGCCAGGGGACTTATCACAGATACGCAGTATTTT. Amino acid sequence: CASSLARGLITDTQYF.